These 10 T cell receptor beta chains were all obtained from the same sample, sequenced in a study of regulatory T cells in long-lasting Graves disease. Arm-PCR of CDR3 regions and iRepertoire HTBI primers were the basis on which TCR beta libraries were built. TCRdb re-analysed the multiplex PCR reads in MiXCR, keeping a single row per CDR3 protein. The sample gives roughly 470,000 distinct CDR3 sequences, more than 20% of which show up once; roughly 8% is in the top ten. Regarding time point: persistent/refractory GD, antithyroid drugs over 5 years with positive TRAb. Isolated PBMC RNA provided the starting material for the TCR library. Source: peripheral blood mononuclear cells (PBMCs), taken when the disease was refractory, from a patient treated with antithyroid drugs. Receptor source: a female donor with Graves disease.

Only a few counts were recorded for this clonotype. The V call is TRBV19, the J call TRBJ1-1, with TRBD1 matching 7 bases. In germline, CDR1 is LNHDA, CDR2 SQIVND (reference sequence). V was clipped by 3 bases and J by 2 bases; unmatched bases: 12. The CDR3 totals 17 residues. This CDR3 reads CASSIRPPGQINTEAFF. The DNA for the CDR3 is TGTGCCAGTAGTATTCGCCCCCCGGGACAGATAAACACTGAAGCTTTCTTT. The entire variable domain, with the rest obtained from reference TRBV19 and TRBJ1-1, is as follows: DGGITQSPKYLFRKEGQNVTLSCEQNLNHDAMYWYRQDPGQGLRLIYYSQIVNDFQKGDIAEGYSVSREKKESFPLTVTSAQKNPTAFYLCASSIRPPGQINTEAFFGQGTRLTVV.

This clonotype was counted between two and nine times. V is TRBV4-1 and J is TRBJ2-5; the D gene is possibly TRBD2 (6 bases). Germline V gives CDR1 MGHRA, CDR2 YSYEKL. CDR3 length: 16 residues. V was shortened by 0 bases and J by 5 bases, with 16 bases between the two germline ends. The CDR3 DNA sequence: TGCGCCAGCAGCCAAGATCGGGGGACCTCTGGTGAGACCCAGTACTTC. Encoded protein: CASSQDRGTSGETQYF.

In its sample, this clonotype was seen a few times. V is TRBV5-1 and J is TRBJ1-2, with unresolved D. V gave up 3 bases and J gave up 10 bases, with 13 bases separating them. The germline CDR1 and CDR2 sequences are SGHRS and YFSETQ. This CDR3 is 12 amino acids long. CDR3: CASSSGSLIYTF. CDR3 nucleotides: TGCGCCAGCAGCTCCGGGTCCTTAATCTACACCTTC.

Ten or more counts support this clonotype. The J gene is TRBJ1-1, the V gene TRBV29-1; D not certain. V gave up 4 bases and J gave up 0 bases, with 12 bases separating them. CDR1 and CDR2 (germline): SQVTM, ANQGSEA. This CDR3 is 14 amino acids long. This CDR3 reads CSVVGLTMNTEAFF. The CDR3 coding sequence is TGCAGCGTTGTTGGCCTCACTATGAACACTGAAGCTTTCTTT.

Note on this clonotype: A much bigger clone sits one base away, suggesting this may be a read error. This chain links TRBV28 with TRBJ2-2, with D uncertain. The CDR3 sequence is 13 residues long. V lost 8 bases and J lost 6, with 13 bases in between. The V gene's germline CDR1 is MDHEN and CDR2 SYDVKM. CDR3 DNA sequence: TGTGCCAGCGGTCGGATAGCCCCCGGGGAGCTGTTTTTT. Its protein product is CASGRIAPGELFF.

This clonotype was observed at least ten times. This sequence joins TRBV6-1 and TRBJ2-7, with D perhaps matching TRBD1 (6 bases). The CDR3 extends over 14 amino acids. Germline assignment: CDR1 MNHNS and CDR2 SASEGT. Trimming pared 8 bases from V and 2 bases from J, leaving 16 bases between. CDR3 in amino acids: CASEKTTGPYEQYF. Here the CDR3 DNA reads TGTGCCAGCGAGAAAACGACAGGTCCCTACGAGCAGTACTTC.

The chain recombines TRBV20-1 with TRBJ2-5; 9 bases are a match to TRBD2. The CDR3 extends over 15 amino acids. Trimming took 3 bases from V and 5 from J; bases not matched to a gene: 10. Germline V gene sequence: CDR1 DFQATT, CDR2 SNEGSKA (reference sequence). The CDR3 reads CSARIISGSGETQYF. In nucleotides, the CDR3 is TGCAGTGCTAGGATAATTAGCGGGAGCGGGGAGACCCAGTACTTC.

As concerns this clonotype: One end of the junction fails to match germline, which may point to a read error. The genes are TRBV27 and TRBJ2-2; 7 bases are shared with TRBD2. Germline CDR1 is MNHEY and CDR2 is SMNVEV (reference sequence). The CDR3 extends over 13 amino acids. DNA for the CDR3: TGTGCCGGCAGCCTAGCGGATCCCGGGGAGCTGTTTTTT. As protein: CAGSLADPGELFF.

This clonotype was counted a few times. The CDR3 nucleotides read TGCGCCAGCAGGGAAGGGACTACCACCTACGAGCAGTACTTC. Translating it yields CASREGTTTYEQYF. The V gene is TRBV5-1, the J gene TRBJ2-7; 7 nucleotides align to TRBD2. Germline CDR1 SGHRS, CDR2 YFSETQ. Unmatched junction bases numbered 7, after V lost 5 bases and J lost 2 bases. There are 14 residues in the CDR3.

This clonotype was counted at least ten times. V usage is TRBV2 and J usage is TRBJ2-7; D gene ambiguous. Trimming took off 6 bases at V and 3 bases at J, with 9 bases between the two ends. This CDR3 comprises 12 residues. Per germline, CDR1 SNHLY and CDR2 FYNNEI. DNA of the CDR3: TGTGCCAGCAGGCCCGCCAGCTACGAGCAGTACTTC. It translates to CASRPASYEQYF.